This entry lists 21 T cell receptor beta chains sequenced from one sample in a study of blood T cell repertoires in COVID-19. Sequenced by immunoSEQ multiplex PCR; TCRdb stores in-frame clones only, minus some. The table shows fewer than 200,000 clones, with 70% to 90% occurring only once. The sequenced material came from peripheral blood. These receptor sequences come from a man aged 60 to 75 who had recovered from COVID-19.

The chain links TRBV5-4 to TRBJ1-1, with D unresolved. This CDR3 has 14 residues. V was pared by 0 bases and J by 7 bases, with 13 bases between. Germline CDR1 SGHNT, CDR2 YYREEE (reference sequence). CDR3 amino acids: CASSLDSTGREAFF. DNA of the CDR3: TGTGCCAGCAGCTTGGACTCTACTGGGCGTGAAGCTTTCTTT.

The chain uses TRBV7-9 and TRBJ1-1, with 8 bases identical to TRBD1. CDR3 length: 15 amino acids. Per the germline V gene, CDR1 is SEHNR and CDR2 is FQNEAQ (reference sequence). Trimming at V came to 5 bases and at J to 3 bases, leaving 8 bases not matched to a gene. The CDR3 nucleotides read TGTGCCAGCAGCGGAAACCAGGGGGCAGACACTGAAGCTTTCTTT. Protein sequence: CASSGNQGADTEAFF. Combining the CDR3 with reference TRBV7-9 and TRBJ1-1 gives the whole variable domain DTGVSQNPRHKITKRGQNVTFRCDPISEHNRLYWYRQTLGQGPEFLTYFQNEAQLEKSRLLSDRFSAERPKGSFSTLEIQRTEQGDSAMYLCASSGNQGADTEAFFGQGTRLTVV.

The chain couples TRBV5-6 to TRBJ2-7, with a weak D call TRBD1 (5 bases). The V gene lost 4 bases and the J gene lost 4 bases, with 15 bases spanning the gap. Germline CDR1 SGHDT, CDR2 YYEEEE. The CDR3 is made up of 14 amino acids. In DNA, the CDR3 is TGTGCCAGCAGCCAAGGGCAGGGCAGGTACGAGCAGTACTTC. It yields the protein CASSQGQGRYEQYF.

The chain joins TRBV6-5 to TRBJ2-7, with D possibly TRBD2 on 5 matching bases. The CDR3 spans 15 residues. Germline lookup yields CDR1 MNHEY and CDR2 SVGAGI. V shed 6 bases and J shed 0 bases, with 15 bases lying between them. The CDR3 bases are TGTGCCAGCAGAACCTCGCGGGTTCTCTCCTACGAGCAGTACTTC. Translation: CASRTSRVLSYEQYF.

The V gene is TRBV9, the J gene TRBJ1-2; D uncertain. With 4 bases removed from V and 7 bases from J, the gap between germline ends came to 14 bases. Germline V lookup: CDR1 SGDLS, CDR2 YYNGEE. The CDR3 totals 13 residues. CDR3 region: CASSRYTVGGYTF. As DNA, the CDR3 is TGTGCCAGCAGCCGTTACACAGTCGGTGGCTACACCTTC.

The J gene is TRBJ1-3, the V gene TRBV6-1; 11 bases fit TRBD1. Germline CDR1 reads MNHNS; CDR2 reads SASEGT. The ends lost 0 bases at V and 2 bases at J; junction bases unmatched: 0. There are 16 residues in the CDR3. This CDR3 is CASSEAGQGAGNTIYF. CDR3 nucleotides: TGTGCCAGCAGTGAAGCGGGACAGGGGGCTGGAAACACCATATATTTT.

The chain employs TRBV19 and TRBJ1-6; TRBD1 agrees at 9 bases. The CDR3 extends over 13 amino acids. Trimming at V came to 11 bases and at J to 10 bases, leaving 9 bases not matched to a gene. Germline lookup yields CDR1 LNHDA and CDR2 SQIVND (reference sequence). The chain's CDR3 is CAFRDRAESPLHF. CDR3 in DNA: TGTGCCTTCCGGGACAGGGCCGAGTCACCCCTCCACTTT.

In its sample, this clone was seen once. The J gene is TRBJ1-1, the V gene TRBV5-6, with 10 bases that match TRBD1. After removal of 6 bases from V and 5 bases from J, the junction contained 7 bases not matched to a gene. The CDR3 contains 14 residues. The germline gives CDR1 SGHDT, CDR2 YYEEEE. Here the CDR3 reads CASTLDRGLTEAFF. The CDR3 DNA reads TGTGCCAGCACTCTTGACAGGGGGCTTACTGAAGCTTTCTTT.

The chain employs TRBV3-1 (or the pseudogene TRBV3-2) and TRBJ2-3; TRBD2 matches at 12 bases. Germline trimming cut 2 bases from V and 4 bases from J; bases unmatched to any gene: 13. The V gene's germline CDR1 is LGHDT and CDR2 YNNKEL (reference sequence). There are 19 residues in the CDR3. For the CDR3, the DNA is TGTGCCAGCAGCCAACCCCTTCCCTCTAGCGGGGGGGCATCAGATACGCAGTATTTT. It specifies CASSQPLPSSGGASDTQYF.

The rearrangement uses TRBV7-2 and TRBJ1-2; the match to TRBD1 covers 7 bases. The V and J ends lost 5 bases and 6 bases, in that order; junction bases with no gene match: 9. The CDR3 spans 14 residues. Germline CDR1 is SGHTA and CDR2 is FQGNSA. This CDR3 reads CASSDRQGSNGYTF. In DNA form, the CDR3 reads TGTGCCAGCAGCGATCGACAGGGTAGCAATGGCTACACCTTC.

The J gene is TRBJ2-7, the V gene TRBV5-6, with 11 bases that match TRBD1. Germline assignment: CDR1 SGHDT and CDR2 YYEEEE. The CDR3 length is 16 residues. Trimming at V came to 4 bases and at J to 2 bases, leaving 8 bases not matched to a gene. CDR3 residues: CASSPWDRGIAYEQYF. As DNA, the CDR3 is TGTGCCAGCAGCCCTTGGGACAGGGGGATCGCCTACGAGCAGTACTTC.

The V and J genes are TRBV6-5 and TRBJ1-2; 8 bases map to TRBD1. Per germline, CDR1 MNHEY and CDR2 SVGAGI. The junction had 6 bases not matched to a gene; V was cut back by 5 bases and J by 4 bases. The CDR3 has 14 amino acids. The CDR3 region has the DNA TGTGCCAGCAGTACTCCCGGGACAGGCTATGGCTACACCTTC. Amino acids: CASSTPGTGYGYTF.

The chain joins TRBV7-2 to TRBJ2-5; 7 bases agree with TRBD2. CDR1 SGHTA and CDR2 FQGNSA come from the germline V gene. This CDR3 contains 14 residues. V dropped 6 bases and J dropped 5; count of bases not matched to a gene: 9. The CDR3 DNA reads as TGTGCCAGCAGATCGCCTGGGGGGGGTGAGACCCAGTACTTC. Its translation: CASRSPGGGETQYF.

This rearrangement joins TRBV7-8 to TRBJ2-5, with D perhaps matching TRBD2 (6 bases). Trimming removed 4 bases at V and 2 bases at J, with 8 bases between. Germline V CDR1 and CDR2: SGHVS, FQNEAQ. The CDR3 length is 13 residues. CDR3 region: CASSWGLQETQYF. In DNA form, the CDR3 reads TGTGCCAGCAGCTGGGGACTGCAAGAGACCCAGTACTTC.

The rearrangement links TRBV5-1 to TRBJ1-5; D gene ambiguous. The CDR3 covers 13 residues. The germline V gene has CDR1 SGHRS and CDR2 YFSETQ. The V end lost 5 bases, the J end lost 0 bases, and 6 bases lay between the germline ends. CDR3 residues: CASREGSNQPQHF. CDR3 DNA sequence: TGCGCCAGCAGGGAGGGTAGCAATCAGCCCCAGCATTTT.

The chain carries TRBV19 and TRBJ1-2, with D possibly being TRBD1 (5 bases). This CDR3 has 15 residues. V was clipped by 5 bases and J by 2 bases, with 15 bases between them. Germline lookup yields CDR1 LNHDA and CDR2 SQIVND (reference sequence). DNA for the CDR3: TGTGCCAGTAGTGCCGACAGTACAATAAACTATGGCTACACCTTC. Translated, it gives CASSADSTINYGYTF. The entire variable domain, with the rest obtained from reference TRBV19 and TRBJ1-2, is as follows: DGGITQSPKYLFRKEGQNVTLSCEQNLNHDAMYWYRQDPGQGLRLIYYSQIVNDFQKGDIAEGYSVSREKKESFPLTVTSAQKNPTAFYLCASSADSTINYGYTFGSGTRLTVV.

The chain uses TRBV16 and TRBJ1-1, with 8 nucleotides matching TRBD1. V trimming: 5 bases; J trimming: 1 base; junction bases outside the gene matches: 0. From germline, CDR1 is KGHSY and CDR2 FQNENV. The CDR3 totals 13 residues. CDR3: CASSGQGNTEAFF. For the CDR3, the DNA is TGTGCCAGCAGCGGACAGGGGAACACTGAAGCTTTCTTT.

The CDR3 DNA is TGTGCCACCGACCCGGGGAGCACAGATACGCAGTATTTT. Translated, it gives CATDPGSTDTQYF. This chain joins TRBV24-1 and TRBJ2-3; D possibly corresponds to TRBD2 (5 bases). The CDR3 has 13 amino acids. The germline V and J ends were trimmed by 9 bases and 0 bases, with 9 bases remaining between them. From germline, CDR1 is KGHDR and CDR2 SFDVKD.

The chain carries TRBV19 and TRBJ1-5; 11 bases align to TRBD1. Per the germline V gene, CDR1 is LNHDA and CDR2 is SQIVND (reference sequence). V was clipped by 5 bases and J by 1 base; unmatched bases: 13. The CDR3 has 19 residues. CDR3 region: CASSARTGGEVVSNQPQHF. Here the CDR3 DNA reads TGTGCCAGTAGTGCTCGGACAGGGGGCGAGGTGGTGAGCAATCAGCCCCAGCATTTT.

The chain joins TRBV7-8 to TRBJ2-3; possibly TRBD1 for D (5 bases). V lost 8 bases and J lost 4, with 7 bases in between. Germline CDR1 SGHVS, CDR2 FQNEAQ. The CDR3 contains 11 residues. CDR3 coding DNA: TGTGCCAGCGGGGCAGCAGATACGCAGTATTTT. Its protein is CASGAADTQYF. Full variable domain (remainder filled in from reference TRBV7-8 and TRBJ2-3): GAGVSQSPRYKVAKRGQDVALRCDPISGHVSLFWYQQALGQGPEFLTYFQNEAQLDKSGLPSDRFFAERPEGSVSTLKIQRTQQEDSAVYLCASGAADTQYFGPGTRLTVL.

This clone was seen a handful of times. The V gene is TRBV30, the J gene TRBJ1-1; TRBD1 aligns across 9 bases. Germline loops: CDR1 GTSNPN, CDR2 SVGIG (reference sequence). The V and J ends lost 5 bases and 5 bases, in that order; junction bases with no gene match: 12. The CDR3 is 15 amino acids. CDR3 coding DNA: TGTGCCTGGGAAGGGAAACAGGGGGCGGAGACTGAAGCTTTCTTT. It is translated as CAWEGKQGAETEAFF.